Reported below is one T cell receptor beta chain. Its antigen is as yet unknown. Time point reported: blood 2 weeks post-SBRT. As to treatment: 15 Gy SBRT to primary tumor, nephrectomy 4 weeks later. Generated by immunoSEQ multiplex PCR, the TCRdb table keeps only in-frame clones and is missing some. The repertoire holds around 130,000 clones, with 88% as singletons. These data come from a study of radiation and T cells in renal cell carcinoma. Per the germline V gene, CDR1 is LNHDA and CDR2 is SQIVND (reference sequence). Trimming stripped 3 bases from V and 3 bases from J, with 20 bases between. This CDR3 has 17 residues. Study-level points and caveats: Baseline intratumoral clonotype presence is unknown without pretreatment biopsies.

The V call is TRBV19, the J call TRBJ1-1, with D perhaps TRBD1 (6 bases). This TCR was recovered from a woman aged 70 to 79 with renal cell carcinoma. This specimen consisted of blood, obtained from a patient whose treatment included radiotherapy and nephrectomy. The CDR3 region has the DNA TGTGCCAGTAGTATCTTTGGCGCAGGGGACGGCCACACTGAAGCTTTCTTT. Its protein product is CASSIFGAGDGHTEAFF. Together with reference TRBV19 and TRBJ1-1, the CDR3 gives the full variable domain: DGGITQSPKYLFRKEGQNVTLSCEQNLNHDAMYWYRQDPGQGLRLIYYSQIVNDFQKGDIAEGYSVSREKKESFPLTVTSAQKNPTAFYLCASSIFGAGDGHTEAFFGQGTRLTVV.